This T cell receptor (beta chain) originates from a study of cytomegalovirus exposure and HLA in healthy donors. Findings and limits, study-wide: In a later analysis, CMV-associated beta chains were mostly HLA-associated, it appeared.

Worth noting for this clone: Its antigen is not identified.

The PCR contained 60 Vbeta and 13 Jbeta primers. Per the study methods: Later, an analysis found 80 million or so unique TCR beta chains, and about 10 million of these were shared. This table comes from immunoSEQ multiplex PCR, and its TCRdb copy is limited to in-frame clones, with some not included. V, J and clone size are taken as reported in that table, and D and trimming were inferred from the DNA itself. The table lists under 120,000 clones, around two thirds of them singletons. Trimming at V came to 5 bases and at J to 5 bases, leaving 4 bases not matched to a gene. The CDR3 has 15 residues. Germline V gene lookup returns CDR1 SGHDT and CDR2 YYEEEE.

The origin of this receptor is a man aged 45-65 years in good health and CMV-seropositive. The chain carries TRBV5-6 and TRBJ2-5, with 15 bases identical to TRBD2. The sample comprised PBMCs. The CDR3 coding sequence is TGTGCCAGCAGGCGGACTAGCGGGGGGGTTGAGACCCAGTACTTC. It codes for CASRRTSGGVETQYF.